This T cell receptor beta chain comes out of a study of T cell changes during pregnancy in multiple sclerosis. Assay: immunoSEQ multiplex PCR; the TCRdb copy retains only in-frame clones and omits some. The data hold approximately 64,000 clones, with 92% observed a single time. This clone showed up just once. Specimen: peripheral blood, collected in the first trimester of pregnancy. The clonotype comes from a female donor with multiple sclerosis, enrolled in a pregnancy study.

The CDR3 sequence is CASSRTGIQETQYF. Written as DNA, the CDR3 is TGTGCCAGCAGCCGGACAGGGATACAAGAGACCCAGTACTTC. The chain combines TRBV5-4 with TRBJ2-5, with TRBD1 identical over 8 bases. Unmatched junction bases numbered 4, after V lost 4 bases and J lost 2 bases. The germline V gene has CDR1 SGHNT and CDR2 YYREEE (reference sequence). The CDR3 is 14 amino acids.